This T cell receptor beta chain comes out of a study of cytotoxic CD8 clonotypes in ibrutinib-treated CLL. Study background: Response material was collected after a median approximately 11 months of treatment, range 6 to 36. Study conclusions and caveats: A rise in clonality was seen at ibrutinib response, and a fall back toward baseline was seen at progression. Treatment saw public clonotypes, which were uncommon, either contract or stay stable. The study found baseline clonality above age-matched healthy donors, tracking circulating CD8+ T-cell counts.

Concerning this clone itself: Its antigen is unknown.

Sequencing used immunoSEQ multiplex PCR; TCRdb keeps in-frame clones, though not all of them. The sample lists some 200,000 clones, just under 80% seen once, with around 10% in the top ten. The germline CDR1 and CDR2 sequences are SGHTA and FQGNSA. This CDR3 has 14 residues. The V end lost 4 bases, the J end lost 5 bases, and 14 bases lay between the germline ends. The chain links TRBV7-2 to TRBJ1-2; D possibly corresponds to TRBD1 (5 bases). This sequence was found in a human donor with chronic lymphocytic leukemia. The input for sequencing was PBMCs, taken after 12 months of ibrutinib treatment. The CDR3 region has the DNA TGTGCCAGCAGCTCCCCCGGGACGGGATATGGCTACACCTTC. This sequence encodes CASSSPGTGYGYTF.